Listed below are T cell receptor beta chains from one sample, sequenced in a study of shared clonotypes between healthy human individuals. Profiled with immunoSEQ multiplex PCR; TCRdb holds only in-frame clones, not every one. This table has approximately 1,000,000 clones, approximately 80% appearing once. Sequenced input: memory CD4+ T cells from PBMCs. The receptors derive from a man aged 18-30 years in good health. Some clones in this sample may be carry-over from other donors' samples. Each CDR3 is given with its conserved first and last residue. D genes are given only for firm matches. Where a row states a size, it is once, few, many or the class of an expanded clone; other rows omit it.

size | J | V | D | CDR3 | DNA
- | TRBJ2-7 | TRBV5-1 | - | CASSLGTYEQYF | TGCGCCAGCAGCTTAGGGACCTACGAGCAGTACTTC
few | TRBJ2-7 | TRBV7-9 | - | CASRATGSGDYEQYF | TGTGCCAGCAGAGCTACAGGGTCCGGAGACTACGAGCAGTACTTC
- | TRBJ1-1 | TRBV19 | - | CASNTLTKGLTRNTEAFF | TGTGCCAGTAACACCCTCACCAAAGGGCTAACCAGGAACACTGAAGCTTTCTTT
- | TRBJ1-1 | TRBV6-5 | - | CASSYSTYGGTIF | TGTGCCAGCAGTTACTCGACTTACGGAGGGACCATCTTT
- | TRBJ2-5 | TRBV7-2 | TRBD2 | CASSLLGLAGVQETQYF | TGTGCCAGCAGCTTACTCGGACTAGCGGGCGTTCAAGAGACCCAGTACTTC
- | TRBJ1-4 | TRBV4-3 | TRBD1 | CASSFRTGYREKLFF | TGCGCCAGCAGCTTCCGGACAGGGTATAGGGAAAAACTGTTTTTT
- | TRBJ1-2 | TRBV5-1 | - | CASSPREGTIGYGYTF | TGCGCCAGCAGCCCACGTGAGGGGACAATAGGGTATGGCTACACCTTC
- | TRBJ2-2 | TRBV27 | TRBD1 | CASSRDRAPANTGELFF | TGTGCCAGCAGCCGGGACAGAGCTCCCGCGAACACCGGGGAGCTGTTTTTT
few | TRBJ1-1 | TRBV4-2 | - | CASSQGEFTEAFF | TGTGCCAGCAGCCAAGGGGAATTTACTGAAGCTTTCTTT
- | TRBJ2-2 | TRBV4-2 | - | CASSPDPNWTGELFF | TGTGCCAGCAGCCCCGACCCTAATTGGACCGGGGAGCTGTTTTTT
- | TRBJ2-7 | TRBV29-1 | - | CSAGTPAPYYEQYF | TGCAGCGCCGGGACCCCCGCCCCCTACTACGAGCAGTACTTC
- | TRBJ2-1 | TRBV27 | - | CASSLWGDNEQFF | TGTGCCAGCAGTTTATGGGGGGACAATGAGCAGTTCTTC
- | TRBJ2-5 | TRBV12-5 | - | CASGSRRETQYF | TGTGCTAGTGGTTCCCGCCGGGAGACCCAGTACTTC
- | TRBJ2-2 | TRBV29-1 | TRBD1 | CSVGQGDTGELFF | TGCAGCGTTGGCCAGGGGGACACCGGGGAGCTGTTTTTT
- | TRBJ1-2 | TRBV7-3 | TRBD1 | CASSPAPGQEYGYTF | TGTGCCAGCAGCCCCGCCCCGGGACAGGAATATGGCTACACCTTC
- | TRBJ2-7 | TRBV5-1 | - | CASSLERAYEQYF | TGCGCCAGCAGCTTGGAAAGGGCCTACGAGCAGTACTTC
- | TRBJ2-7 | TRBV29-1 | TRBD2 | CSVFASGAYEQYF | TGCAGCGTTTTCGCTAGCGGGGCCTACGAGCAGTACTTC
- | TRBJ2-5 | TRBV14 | - | CASSSWGLGGTQYF | TGTGCCAGCAGCTCTTGGGGCTTGGGCGGGACCCAGTACTTC
- | TRBJ2-3 | TRBV4-2 | - | CASSQDGRTDTQYF | TGTGCCAGCAGCCAAGACGGACGCACAGATACGCAGTATTTT
once | TRBJ2-2 | TRBV27 | TRBD1 | CASSLTGGSFVGELFF | TGTGCCAGCAGTTTGACAGGGGGCTCATTTGTCGGGGAGCTGTTTTTT
once | TRBJ2-1 | TRBV5-1 | TRBD2 | CASTLGLADFSYNEQFF | TGCGCCAGCACGCTAGGACTAGCGGACTTTTCCTACAATGAGCAGTTCTTC